These 27 T cell receptor beta chains were sequenced from one sample in a study of PD-1 blockade in mismatch repair-deficient tumors. Only in-frame clones appear in the TCRdb table, and some are missing; sequencing was by immunoSEQ multiplex PCR. The repertoire has roughly 53,000 clones, approximately 78% of them found once; the top ten carry 3% to 3.5%. The source was peripheral blood, collected 4 weeks after starting pembrolizumab. These receptors were taken from an adult with mismatch repair-deficient cancer.

The V gene is TRBV11-3, the J gene TRBJ2-1, with 9 positions matching TRBD2. V lost 0 bases and J lost 12; bases outside the gene matches: 12. Germline V CDR1 and CDR2: SGHNT, YENEEA. This CDR3 comprises 16 residues. The CDR3 DNA reads TGTGCCAGCAGCTTAGATCCGACTAGCGGTGGTCGGCGGCAGTTCTTC. Amino acid sequence: CASSLDPTSGGRRQFF.

This sequence joins TRBV19 and TRBJ2-1; D possibly corresponds to TRBD2 (6 bases). The CDR3 loop spans 18 amino acids. With 2 bases removed from V and 1 base from J, the gap between germline ends came to 18 bases. CDR1 LNHDA and CDR2 SQIVND come from the germline V gene (reference sequence). For the CDR3, the DNA is TGTGCCAGTAGTATAAGGGTTGGCGGGGCCTCTTCCTACAATGAGCAGTTCTTC. This gives the protein CASSIRVGGASSYNEQFF.

The chain recombines TRBV5-1 with TRBJ2-1; D call uncertain. From germline, CDR1 is SGHRS and CDR2 YFSETQ. This CDR3 has 16 amino acids. Trimming took 2 bases from V and 2 from J, leaving 14 bases between them. The CDR3 DNA reads as TGCGCCAGCAGCTTAGAAACAGCACAACCCTACAATGAGCAGTTCTTC. Its protein is CASSLETAQPYNEQFF.

V is TRBV2 and J is TRBJ1-5; D is undetermined. The CDR3 spans 14 residues. Germline CDR1 and CDR2: SNHLY and FYNNEI. Trimming left V 1 base short and J 4 bases short, with 8 bases between. CDR3 sequence reads: CASSEGLGNQPQHF. The CDR3 coding sequence is TGTGCCAGCAGTGAAGGTCTCGGGAATCAGCCCCAGCATTTT. The full variable domain, its missing parts supplied by reference TRBV2 and TRBJ1-5, is EPEVTQTPSHQVTQMGQEVILRCVPISNHLYFYWYRQILGQKVEFLVSFYNNEISEKSEIFDDQFSVERPDGSNFTLKIRSTKLEDSAMYFCASSEGLGNQPQHFGDGTRLSIL.

The gene calls are TRBV15 and TRBJ1-5, with TRBD1 matching 8 bases. Germline V gene sequence: CDR1 LNHNV, CDR2 YYDKDF (reference sequence). The CDR3 loop spans 15 amino acids. Trimming cost V 5 bases and J 7 bases; bases outside gene matches: 10. The CDR3 bases are TGTGCCACCAGCTCGGAGACAGGGGTACCCCAGCCCCAGCATTTT. This gives the protein CATSSETGVPQPQHF.

This clone was seen only once. V usage is TRBV11-2 and J usage is TRBJ1-1; D uncertain. Trimming left V 5 bases short and J 2 bases short, with 12 bases between. Per germline, CDR1 SGHAT and CDR2 FQNNGV. This CDR3 is 14 amino acids long. CDR3 sequence: CASSGVIANTEAFF. CDR3 DNA: TGTGCCAGCAGCGGGGTCATCGCAAACACTGAAGCTTTCTTT.

This chain uses TRBV4-1 with TRBJ2-1; TRBD2 agrees at 13 bases. Looked up from germline, CDR1 is MGHRA and CDR2 is YSYEKL. There are 18 residues in the CDR3. V gave up 5 bases and J gave up 7 bases; unmatched junction bases: 14. The CDR3 DNA reads TGCGCCAGCAGCATAAACGGGAAAGCGGGACTAGCGGGAAATGAGCAGTTCTTC. Translating gives CASSINGKAGLAGNEQFF.

V usage is TRBV27 and J usage is TRBJ2-7; D possibly corresponds to TRBD1 (5 bases). Germline V gene lookup returns CDR1 MNHEY and CDR2 SMNVEV (reference sequence). There are 14 residues in the CDR3. V was trimmed by 0 bases and J by 3 bases, leaving 9 bases between them. The CDR3 region has the DNA TGTGCCAGCAGTTTATCCAGGGTAAACTACGAGCAGTACTTC. Translating gives CASSLSRVNYEQYF.

The CDR3 DNA reads TGTGCCAGCAGCGCCTCAGGGGGGAACTATGGCTACACCTTC. Translating gives CASSASGGNYGYTF. This chain connects TRBV6-4 to TRBJ1-2; TRBD1 agrees at 7 bases. The V and J ends lost 6 bases and 2 bases, in that order; junction bases with no gene match: 6. The CDR3 contains 14 residues. From germline, CDR1 is MRHNA and CDR2 SNTAGT.

As regards this clone: Other DNA sequences of this sample code for an identical CDR3. The chain has TRBV7-2 and TRBJ2-7; 12 nucleotides align to TRBD1. CDR1 and CDR2 from the germline V gene are SGHTA and FQGNSA. The CDR3 extends over 16 amino acids. V was pared by 4 bases and J by 2 bases, with 6 bases of the junction left unmatched. CDR3 bases: TGTGCCAGCAGCTCGGGACAGGGGGCGGTTGCCTACGAGCAGTACTTC. Amino acid sequence: CASSSGQGAVAYEQYF.

The CDR3 nucleotides are TGTGCCAGCAGCTTAGGGCCCACTGAAGCTTTCTTT. Its translation: CASSLGPTEAFF. The genes are TRBV7-9 and TRBJ1-1; D call uncertain. V lost 1 base, J lost 4 bases, and 4 bases lay in between. The CDR3 loop spans 12 amino acids. Germline CDR1 SEHNR, CDR2 FQNEAQ (reference sequence).

This chain connects TRBV4-1 to TRBJ1-1; D uncertain. This CDR3 is built from 13 residues. Germline V lookup: CDR1 MGHRA, CDR2 YSYEKL. V was shortened by 0 bases and J by 5 bases, with 7 bases between the two germline ends. This chain's CDR3 is CASSQEYGTEAFF. The CDR3 DNA follows: TGCGCCAGCAGCCAAGAATATGGAACTGAAGCTTTCTTT.

The chain has TRBV11-2 and TRBJ2-1; D is ambiguous. Per germline, CDR1 SGHAT and CDR2 FQNNGV. Trimming cost V 4 bases and J 9 bases, with 22 bases left between them. The CDR3 consists of 16 residues. The CDR3 region has the DNA TGTGCCAGCAGCTGGACGCAAGCGTGGGCCCGCCCTGAGCAGTTCTTC. Amino acid sequence: CASSWTQAWARPEQFF.

The chain employs TRBV7-9 and TRBJ2-2; D may be TRBD1 (5 bases). Germline CDR1 SEHNR, CDR2 FQNEAQ (reference sequence). The CDR3 runs to 14 residues. V gave up 4 bases and J gave up 1 base, with 7 bases separating them. DNA of the CDR3: TGTGCCAGCAGCTCAACAGGGAACACCGGGGAGCTGTTTTTT. The encoded protein is CASSSTGNTGELFF.

V is TRBV2 and J is TRBJ1-1, with D possibly matching TRBD1 (6 bases). Deletions cut 6 bases from V and 1 base from J, with 12 bases between. Looked up from germline, CDR1 is SNHLY and CDR2 is FYNNEI. The CDR3 spans 14 residues. The CDR3 DNA follows: TGTGCCAGCAGGGGAACAGGGAAGAACACTGAAGCTTTCTTT. Its translation is CASRGTGKNTEAFF.

The chain recombines TRBV11-2 with TRBJ1-2; TRBD1 matches at 7 bases. The CDR3 length is 13 residues. Germline V gene data show CDR1 as SGHAT and CDR2 as FQNNGV. The V and J ends lost 5 bases and 4 bases, in that order; junction bases with no gene match: 4. The CDR3 sequence: CASSPAGGYGYTF. Written as DNA, the CDR3 is TGTGCCAGCAGCCCAGCAGGGGGCTATGGCTACACCTTC.

About this clone itself: This is likely an artifact of a read error, given a far larger clone one base away. The sample holds other DNA sequences that translate to the same CDR3. The CDR3 spells CASSFGTSGYEQYF. For the CDR3, the DNA is TGCGCCAGCAGCTTCGGGACTAGCGGGTACGAGCAGTACTTC. This sequence joins TRBV5-1 and TRBJ2-7; TRBD2 aligns across 12 bases. The CDR3 contains 14 residues. Germline values: CDR1 SGHRS, CDR2 YFSETQ. The junction had 1 base not matched to a gene; V was cut back by 2 bases and J by 4 bases.

The chain uses TRBV29-1 and TRBJ1-2, with 7 bases aligning to TRBD1. This CDR3 has 13 residues. Germline values: CDR1 SQVTM, CDR2 ANQGSEA. With V trimmed by 3 bases and J by 2 bases, 3 bases remained unmatched. The CDR3 is CSVDSRGNYGYTF. The CDR3 bases are TGCAGCGTTGACTCCAGGGGGAACTATGGCTACACCTTC.

This sequence joins TRBV11-2 and TRBJ1-1; D unclear. CDR1 and CDR2 from the germline V gene are SGHAT and FQNNGV. The V end was cut by 2 bases, the J end by 10 bases, with 14 bases between. This CDR3 has 13 amino acids. The CDR3: CASSLIADPSAFF. CDR3 bases: TGTGCCAGCAGCTTAATCGCGGACCCATCAGCTTTCTTT.

This sequence joins TRBV5-4 and TRBJ2-1; D is unresolved. Germline lookup yields CDR1 SGHNT and CDR2 YYREEE (reference sequence). The CDR3 totals 17 residues. Trimming took off 1 base at V and 0 bases at J, with 14 bases between the two ends. This CDR3 reads CASSLPVIGYSYNEQFF. CDR3 bases: TGTGCCAGCAGCTTGCCTGTAATAGGATACTCCTACAATGAGCAGTTCTTC.

The chain joins TRBV6-5 to TRBJ1-5; D uncertain. Germline V gene data show CDR1 as MNHEY and CDR2 as SVGAGI. The CDR3 is made up of 15 amino acids. The ends were cut back, 5 bases at V and 0 bases at J, with 11 bases in the middle. The CDR3 is CASSNDYDSNQPQHF. DNA for the CDR3: TGTGCCAGCAGTAACGACTACGATAGCAATCAGCCCCAGCATTTT.

The J gene is TRBJ1-4, the V gene TRBV11-3; D is uncertain. V was shortened by 1 base and J by 8 bases, with 17 bases between the two germline ends. The CDR3 totals 16 residues. Germline loops: CDR1 SGHNT, CDR2 YENEEA. Written as DNA, the CDR3 is TGTGCCAGCAGCTTAGGGGCAGGCGGCTTGGGAGAAAAACTGTTTTTT. The encoded protein is CASSLGAGGLGEKLFF.

The chain links TRBV4-1 to TRBJ2-1; perhaps TRBD2 as D (6 bases). Germline CDR1 is MGHRA and CDR2 is YSYEKL. The V gene lost 1 base and the J gene lost 3 bases, with 13 bases spanning the gap. The CDR3 loop spans 16 amino acids. The CDR3 protein is CASSQVPGESYNEQFF. In DNA, the CDR3 is TGCGCCAGCAGCCAAGTTCCGGGAGAAAGCTACAATGAGCAGTTCTTC.

The chain links TRBV9 to TRBJ2-1; 8 bases are shared with TRBD2. The germline V gene has CDR1 SGDLS and CDR2 YYNGEE. Trimming at V came to 3 bases and at J to 7 bases, leaving 9 bases not matched to a gene. This CDR3 is 15 amino acids long. CDR3 protein: CASSGGAGEINEQFF. As DNA, the CDR3 is TGTGCCAGCAGCGGAGGAGCGGGAGAAATAAATGAGCAGTTCTTC.

This clone has a handful of counts. The chain recombines TRBV2 with TRBJ1-2, with a weak D call TRBD1 (5 bases). Germline assignment: CDR1 SNHLY and CDR2 FYNNEI. The germline V and J ends were trimmed by 5 bases and 1 base, with 8 bases remaining between them. This CDR3 has 13 residues. CDR3 protein: CASSRDLNYGYTF. The CDR3 DNA is TGTGCCAGCAGTCGGGACCTTAACTATGGCTACACCTTC.

The rearrangement links TRBV6-6 to TRBJ1-1; 10 bases are a match to TRBD1. Germline CDR1 is MNHNY and CDR2 is SVGAGI (reference sequence). This CDR3 is 16 amino acids long. V was pared by 6 bases and J by 0 bases, with 7 bases of the junction left unmatched. The CDR3 DNA reads as TGTGCCAGCAGCCGGGACAGGGGACGGGTGAACACTGAAGCTTTCTTT. This translates into CASSRDRGRVNTEAFF.

The chain carries TRBV14 and TRBJ2-2; 7 positions agree with TRBD1. Trimming removed 3 bases from V and 7 bases from J; junction bases left unmatched: 8. The CDR3 runs 15 residues. Germline CDR1 and CDR2: SGHDN and FVKESK. The CDR3 region is CASSHWTGRGGELFF. The CDR3 DNA sequence: TGTGCCAGCAGCCATTGGACAGGCCGAGGCGGGGAGCTGTTTTTT.